Shown below are 12 T cell receptor beta chains from a single sample sequenced in a study of monozygotic twins with inflammatory bowel disease. TCRdb re-analyzed the 5' RACE reads; it lists each CDR3 protein once, without DNA. Found here are approximately 400,000 distinct CDR3 sequences; the top ten clones hold around 2.5%. Sequencing was done on a sample of blood. The receptors come from a human donor with ulcerative colitis or Crohn's disease, or a healthy co-twin of an affected twin (not recorded which).

The V call is TRBV5-1, the J call TRBJ2-3; the D call from TCRdb, TRBD2, cannot be confirmed without DNA. The CDR3 totals 16 residues. Per germline, CDR1 SGHRS and CDR2 YFSETQ. The CDR3 is CASSSELAGETDTQYF.

This chain links TRBV18 with TRBJ1-1; TCRdb indicates TRBD1, and absent DNA this call remains unverified. The CDR3 totals 15 residues. The V gene's germline CDR1 is KGHSH and CDR2 LQKENI. The CDR3 region is CASSRTGVSDTEAFF.

This chain joins TRBV5-1 and TRBJ1-4; TCRdb calls TRBD1, which cannot be checked without DNA. This CDR3 spans 15 amino acids. Germline CDR1 is SGHRS and CDR2 is YFSETQ. Here the CDR3 reads CASSLEGYRIEKLFF. Together with reference TRBV5-1 and TRBJ1-4, the CDR3 gives the full variable domain: KAGVTQTPRYLIKTRGQQVTLSCSPISGHRSVSWYQQTPGQGLQFLFEYFSETQRNKGNFPGRFSGRQFSNSRSEMNVSTLELGDSALYLCASSLEGYRIEKLFFGSGTQLSVL.

The rearrangement joins TRBV20-1 to TRBJ2-1; without DNA, the TCRdb call of TRBD2 cannot be checked. This CDR3 comprises 15 residues. Germline CDR1 is DFQATT and CDR2 is SNEGSKA (reference sequence). The CDR3 here is CSATALAGDYNEQFF.

This chain's CDR3 is CASSLTGQGNYGYTF. This chain links TRBV3-1 with TRBJ1-2; lacking DNA, the TRBD1 call made by TCRdb goes unchecked. The CDR3 spans 15 residues. Germline loops: CDR1 LGHDT, CDR2 YNNKEL (reference sequence).

The chain joins TRBV7-8 to TRBJ2-7; TCRdb's assignment of TRBD1 cannot be checked, as there is no DNA. Germline V gene sequence: CDR1 SGHVS, CDR2 FQNEAQ. CDR3 length equals 14 residues. CDR3: CASSYRQGLYEQYF. The whole variable domain, filled in from reference TRBV7-8 and TRBJ2-7, reads GAGVSQSPRYKVAKRGQDVALRCDPISGHVSLFWYQQALGQGPEFLTYFQNEAQLDKSGLPSDRFFAERPEGSVSTLKIQRTQQEDSAVYLCASSYRQGLYEQYFGPGTRLTVT.

The gene calls are TRBV7-2 and TRBJ2-7; without DNA, the TCRdb call of TRBD2 cannot be checked. The CDR3 length is 15 residues. Germline lookup yields CDR1 SGHTA and CDR2 FQGNSA. The CDR3 sequence: CASSSLAGGNYEQYF.

The chain couples TRBV11-2 to TRBJ1-2; the D call of TRBD1 rests on TCRdb alone, since no DNA is present to check it. The CDR3 runs 14 residues. The V gene's germline CDR1 is SGHAT and CDR2 FQNNGV. CDR3 sequence reads: CASTLTEANYGYTF. Full variable domain (rest looked up from reference TRBV11-2 and TRBJ1-2): EAGVAQSPRYKIIEKRQSVAFWCNPISGHATLYWYQQILGQGPKLLIQFQNNGVVDDSQLPKDRFSAERLKGVDSTLKIQPAKLEDSAVYLCASTLTEANYGYTFGSGTRLTVV.

This CDR3 is CASSYDSPYEQYF. This chain joins TRBV6-2 or TRBV6-3 and TRBJ2-7; the D gene TCRdb calls, TRBD1, cannot be checked with no DNA. Germline values: CDR1 MNHEY, CDR2 SVGEGT. The CDR3 length is 13 residues.

J is TRBJ2-3 and V is TRBV12-3 or TRBV12-4. This CDR3 comprises 12 residues. The CDR3 sequence is CASRISLDTQYF.

The CDR3 loop reads CASSTPFGSVREQYF. The J gene is TRBJ2-7, the V gene TRBV19; TCRdb's D gene call, TRBD1, goes unchecked for lack of DNA. This CDR3 is 15 amino acids long. Germline values: CDR1 LNHDA, CDR2 SQIVND (reference sequence).

The V and J genes are TRBV6-1 and TRBJ2-1; TCRdb's D call of TRBD1 is untestable without DNA. This CDR3 spans 15 amino acids. Germline V gene sequence: CDR1 MNHNS, CDR2 SASEGT. The CDR3 here is CASKLPGSLYNEQFF.